The next 29 T cell receptor beta chains were all read from a single sample in a study of beta chain features in type 1 diabetes. As every portion of the isolated RNA was reverse transcribed, the sequencing read expressed TCRB transcripts. Some clones are missing from TCRdb's copy, which holds only in-frame ones; the method was immunoSEQ multiplex PCR. The top ten clones hold 0.035% to 0.04% of a sample with hundreds of thousands of clones, around 15% of them seen once. Study results and limitations: Across all four CD4+ subsets, people with type 1 diabetes showed modestly shorter TCRB CDR3s.

These receptors have no identified antigens. Sequenced: naive CD4+ T cells from blood. All receptors derive from a young man with type 1 diabetes.

This clone was seen only a few times. The rearrangement uses TRBV7-2 and TRBJ1-2; D is unresolved. CDR1 and CDR2 from the germline V gene are SGHTA and FQGNSA. The CDR3 covers 16 residues. V lost 5 bases and J 2 bases, leaving 18 bases between the germline ends. This chain's CDR3 is CASSRAGSGKNYGYTF. CDR3 DNA: TGTGCCAGCAGCCGCGCCGGATCGGGGAAAAACTATGGCTACACCTTC.

The chain combines TRBV21-1 with TRBJ1-1. TRBV21-1 is annotated as a pseudogene. The CDR3 sequence is 16 residues long. The CDR3 nucleotides read TGTGCCAGCAGCAAAGGAAAGGAGACGATGAACACTGAAGCTTTCTTT. Amino acids: CASSKGKETMNTEAFF.

The chain links TRBV25-1 to TRBJ1-4, with 7 nucleotides matching TRBD1. CDR1 and CDR2 (germline): MGHDK, SYGVNS. The CDR3 contains 14 residues. The V gene end was trimmed by 7 bases and the J gene end by 10 bases; junction bases not matched to a gene: 12. As DNA, the CDR3 is TGTGCCAGCACCTCCCAGGGGGGTTGGGGAAAACTGTTTTTT. Residues: CASTSQGGWGKLFF.

This clone has more than one count but fewer than ten. This chain joins TRBV29-1 and TRBJ2-3, with 8 bases matching TRBD2. The V gene end was trimmed by 3 bases and the J gene end by 1 base; junction bases not matched to a gene: 3. Germline lookup yields CDR1 SQVTM and CDR2 ANQGSEA. The CDR3 sequence is 14 residues long. CDR3 sequence: CSVDGGGGTDTQYF. Written as DNA, the CDR3 is TGCAGCGTTGACGGGGGGGGAGGCACAGATACGCAGTATTTT.

This clone came up a few times. This CDR3 is CASSQGGQDNEKLFF. The CDR3 DNA reads as TGCGCCAGCAGCCAAGGGGGACAGGATAATGAAAAACTGTTTTTT. V gene TRBV4-3 combines with J gene TRBJ1-4; 8 bases align to TRBD1. V lost 1 base and J lost 4; bases outside the gene matches: 2. The V gene's germline CDR1 is LGHNA and CDR2 YSLEER. This CDR3 has 15 amino acids.

V gene TRBV7-2 combines with J gene TRBJ2-3; D is undetermined. The CDR3 runs 11 residues. Germline V gene sequence: CDR1 SGHTA, CDR2 FQGNSA. Trimming cost V 3 bases and J 7 bases, with 5 bases left between them. CDR3: CASSFLNTQYF. Here the CDR3 DNA reads TGTGCCAGCAGCTTCCTCAATACGCAGTATTTT.

V usage is TRBV5-1 and J usage is TRBJ2-7; 9 nucleotides line up with TRBD1. This CDR3 is built from 13 residues. In germline, CDR1 is SGHRS, CDR2 YFSETQ. After removal of 3 bases from V and 7 bases from J, the junction contained 5 bases not matched to a gene. The CDR3 bases are TGCGCCAGCAGCTCTTTGACAGGGGGAGAGCAGTACTTC. This translates into CASSSLTGGEQYF.

V is TRBV28 and J is TRBJ2-5, with 7 nucleotides matching TRBD1. The CDR3 has 14 residues. V was clipped by 5 bases and J by 1 base; unmatched bases: 4. CDR1 and CDR2 (germline): MDHEN, SYDVKM. Here the CDR3 DNA reads TGTGCCAGCAGTCTGGGGACAGTCCAAGAGACCCAGTACTTC. This gives the protein CASSLGTVQETQYF.

This clone occurred a few times. This chain joins TRBV5-1 and TRBJ2-5; D may be TRBD1 (5 bases). CDR1 and CDR2 (germline): SGHRS, YFSETQ. The CDR3 is made up of 14 amino acids. V lost 4 bases and J 1 base, leaving 11 bases between the germline ends. The CDR3 coding sequence is TGCGCCAGCAGCCCGGACACGTTCCAAGAGACCCAGTACTTC. Translation gives CASSPDTFQETQYF.

This clone was counted between two and nine times. This chain links TRBV28 with TRBJ2-3; 8 bases map to TRBD2. V dropped 6 bases and J dropped 4; count of bases not matched to a gene: 6. The CDR3 length is 14 residues. Germline V gives CDR1 MDHEN, CDR2 SYDVKM. The CDR3 DNA is TGTGCCAGCAGCGGGAGGGCCGATTCAGATACGCAGTATTTT. Its protein product is CASSGRADSDTQYF.

The gene calls are TRBV2 and TRBJ1-1; D ambiguous. Germline CDR1 is SNHLY and CDR2 is FYNNEI. Trimming cost V 4 bases and J 0 bases, with 9 bases left between them. This CDR3 contains 14 residues. The CDR3 nucleotides read TGTGCCAGCAGTGTTGGACTTCTGAACACTGAAGCTTTCTTT. The encoded protein is CASSVGLLNTEAFF.

The V call is TRBV30, the J call TRBJ1-4; no clear D. The CDR3 covers 12 residues. Germline V gene data show CDR1 as GTSNPN and CDR2 as SVGIG (reference sequence). V lost 5 bases, J lost 8 bases, and 12 bases lay in between. The CDR3 region has the DNA TGTGCCTGGGGCGGGTATGGGGAAAAACTGTTTTTT. This gives the protein CAWGGYGEKLFF.

This clone occurred a few times. The rearrangement links TRBV6-5 to TRBJ1-2, with D tentatively TRBD1 (6 bases). The CDR3 totals 14 residues. CDR1 and CDR2 (germline): MNHEY, SVGAGI. The V end lost 6 bases, the J end lost 3 bases, and 14 bases lay between the germline ends. The CDR3 coding sequence is TGTGCCAGCAGCCCGGGTCGGACAGACTATGGCTACACCTTC. Translated: CASSPGRTDYGYTF.

Only a few counts were recorded for this clone. The chain carries TRBV5-1 and TRBJ1-1, with TRBD1 as a possible D gene (6 bases). Germline lookup yields CDR1 SGHRS and CDR2 YFSETQ. V lost 1 base, J lost 3 bases, and 19 bases lay in between. The CDR3 sequence is 17 residues long. This CDR3 is CASSLRWRGAGDTEAFF. CDR3 nucleotide sequence: TGCGCCAGCAGCTTGCGTTGGCGGGGGGCCGGGGACACTGAAGCTTTCTTT.

This clone was seen a few times. Other DNA sequences in the same sample also yield this CDR3. The rearrangement uses TRBV7-9 and TRBJ2-5; D might be TRBD2 (6 bases). V was trimmed by 2 bases and J by 5 bases, leaving 9 bases between them. The CDR3 consists of 13 residues. Germline V gives CDR1 SEHNR, CDR2 FQNEAQ (reference sequence). The CDR3 region has the DNA TGTGCCAGCAGCTTATCTGGGGGGGAGACCCAGTACTTC. Amino acids: CASSLSGGETQYF. Drawing the rest from reference TRBV7-9 and TRBJ2-5, the complete variable domain is DTGVSQNPRHKITKRGQNVTFRCDPISEHNRLYWYRQTLGQGPEFLTYFQNEAQLEKSRLLSDRFSAERPKGSFSTLEIQRTEQGDSAMYLCASSLSGGETQYFGPGTRLLVL.

The CDR3 loop is CASSVLGASGSGELFF. In DNA, the CDR3 is TGTGCCAGCAGCGTACTGGGAGCCTCGGGATCCGGGGAGCTGTTTTTT. The rearrangement joins TRBV9 to TRBJ2-2; weak D call: TRBD2 (5 bases). The germline V gene encodes CDR1 SGDLS and CDR2 YYNGEE. Trimming cost V 1 base and J 6 bases, with 16 bases left between them. The CDR3 is 16 amino acids.

The chain links TRBV4-1 to TRBJ1-1; D is uncertain. Germline V CDR1 and CDR2: MGHRA, YSYEKL. The CDR3 contains 17 residues. V was clipped by 4 bases and J by 3 bases, with 21 bases between them. The CDR3 is CASSRYEGYGGYTEAFF. The CDR3 DNA sequence: TGCGCCAGCAGCCGGTATGAGGGATACGGAGGGTACACTGAAGCTTTCTTT.

CDR3 DNA sequence: TGTGCCAGCAGCTTGACTAGCGGGAGCCCAGATACGCAGTATTTT. Amino acids: CASSLTSGSPDTQYF. This chain connects TRBV5-4 to TRBJ2-3; the match to TRBD2 covers 11 bases. CDR1 is SGHNT, CDR2 YYREEE, per germline (reference sequence). The junction had 2 bases not matched to a gene; V was cut back by 1 base and J by 4 bases. This CDR3 is built from 15 residues.

This clone has a handful of counts. CDR3 region: CASSQEGLSYNSPLHF. The CDR3 DNA sequence: TGCGCCAGCAGCCAAGAGGGGTTATCCTATAATTCACCCCTCCACTTT. The V gene is TRBV4-1, the J gene TRBJ1-6; D remains unclear. There are 16 residues in the CDR3. Trimming took 0 bases from V and 1 from J, leaving 7 bases between them. From germline, CDR1 is MGHRA and CDR2 YSYEKL.

The V and J genes are TRBV5-1 and TRBJ2-5, with D perhaps given as TRBD1 or TRBD2 (5 bases each). The CDR3 is made up of 14 amino acids. Trimming took 2 bases from V and 2 from J, leaving 10 bases between them. The germline CDR1 and CDR2 sequences are SGHRS and YFSETQ. The CDR3 DNA is TGCGCCAGCAGCTTTATGAGGGGTCAAGAGACCCAGTACTTC. Protein: CASSFMRGQETQYF.

This clone was detected a few times. This chain uses TRBV11-2 with TRBJ1-4; D gene ambiguous. Germline V gives CDR1 SGHAT, CDR2 FQNNGV. V was pared by 4 bases and J by 11 bases, with 23 bases between. There are 16 residues in the CDR3. Here the CDR3 reads CASSSTGSPLSGKLFF. The CDR3 coding sequence is TGTGCCAGCAGCTCAACCGGGAGCCCCTTATCGGGGAAACTGTTTTTT.

This sequence joins TRBV5-1 and TRBJ2-2; the D gene is possibly TRBD2 (6 bases). This CDR3 comprises 15 residues. The germline V gene encodes CDR1 SGHRS and CDR2 YFSETQ. Trimming pared 4 bases from V and 3 bases from J, leaving 13 bases between. The CDR3 DNA sequence: TGCGCCAGCAGCCCAGGGAGGAGATACACCGGGGAGCTGTTTTTT. Its protein is CASSPGRRYTGELFF.

A note on this clone: Other DNA sequences in the same sample also yield this CDR3. Here the CDR3 DNA reads TGTGCCAGCAGCGTAGGACAGGGTGACTACGAGCAGTACTTC. Amino acids: CASSVGQGDYEQYF. The chain uses TRBV9 and TRBJ2-7; TRBD1 matches 7 bases. V was clipped by 0 bases and J by 3 bases; unmatched bases: 3. This CDR3 has 14 residues. CDR1 and CDR2 from the germline V gene are SGDLS and YYNGEE.

The chain is built from TRBV7-9 and TRBJ2-3; the D gene is possibly TRBD2 (5 bases). Germline-derived CDR1 and CDR2 are SEHNR and FQNEAQ (reference sequence). CDR3 length equals 16 residues. The V gene lost 1 base and the J gene lost 1 base, with 12 bases spanning the gap. This chain's CDR3 is CASSLDGGLRTDTQYF. DNA for the CDR3: TGTGCCAGCAGCTTAGATGGTGGACTCCGCACAGATACGCAGTATTTT.

In this sample, this clone turned up a few times. The rearrangement uses TRBV9 and TRBJ2-7, with D possibly being TRBD1 (5 bases). CDR3 size: 15 residues. The V end lost 4 bases, the J end lost 4 bases, and 18 bases lay between the germline ends. Germline-derived CDR1 and CDR2 are SGDLS and YYNGEE. The CDR3 region is CASSSSPQGIYEQYF. The CDR3 DNA sequence: TGTGCCAGCAGCTCCTCGCCCCAGGGCATATACGAGCAGTACTTC.

J is TRBJ2-3 and V is TRBV5-4; a possible D gene is TRBD1 (6 bases). V lost 4 bases and J lost 9, with 21 bases in between. The CDR3 loop spans 15 amino acids. CDR1 is SGHNT, CDR2 YYREEE, per germline (reference sequence). CDR3 DNA sequence: TGTGCCAGCAGCCTCAGTGGGGGCCGCCGAGAGACGCAGTATTTT. Translating gives CASSLSGGRRETQYF.

The V gene is TRBV30, the J gene TRBJ1-4, with a tentative D call TRBD1 (5 bases). Germline V gives CDR1 GTSNPN, CDR2 SVGIG (reference sequence). Trimming cost V 2 bases and J 8 bases, with 12 bases left between them. The CDR3 totals 13 residues. CDR3 region: CAWSPGQGEKLFF. The CDR3 DNA follows: TGTGCCTGGAGTCCCGGGCAGGGAGAAAAACTGTTTTTT.

This chain links TRBV28 with TRBJ1-5; D gene uncertain. From germline, CDR1 is MDHEN and CDR2 SYDVKM. The CDR3 sequence is 16 residues long. Deletions cut 2 bases from V and 0 bases from J, with 11 bases between. The chain's CDR3 is CASSLRQAYSNQPQHF. In DNA form, the CDR3 reads TGTGCCAGCAGTTTACGGCAGGCATATAGCAATCAGCCCCAGCATTTT.

The genes are TRBV28 and TRBJ1-2; tentatively, D is TRBD1 (6 bases). Trimming left V 2 bases short and J 5 bases short, with 12 bases between. The CDR3 is 14 residues long. Germline V gene sequence: CDR1 MDHEN, CDR2 SYDVKM. CDR3 amino acids: CASSLADRKYGYTF. The CDR3 DNA reads TGTGCCAGCAGTTTAGCTGACAGGAAATATGGCTACACCTTC.